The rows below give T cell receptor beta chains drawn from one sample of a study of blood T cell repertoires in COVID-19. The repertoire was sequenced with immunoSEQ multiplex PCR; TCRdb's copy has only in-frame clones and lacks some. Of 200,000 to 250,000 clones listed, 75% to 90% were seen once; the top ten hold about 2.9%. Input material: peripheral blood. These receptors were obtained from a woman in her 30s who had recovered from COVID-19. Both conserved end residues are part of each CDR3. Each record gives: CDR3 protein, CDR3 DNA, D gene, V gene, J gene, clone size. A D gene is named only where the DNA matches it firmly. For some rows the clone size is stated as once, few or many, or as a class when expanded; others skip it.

CDR3aa: CASIFTGGYGYTF
CDR3nt: TGTGCCAGCATTTTTACAGGGGGGTATGGCTACACCTTC
d_gene: TRBD1
v_gene: TRBV7-2
j_gene: TRBJ1-2
abundance: once

CDR3aa: CASSIDRSSYNEQFF
CDR3nt: TGTGCCAGTAGTATTGACAGAAGCTCCTACAATGAGCAGTTCTTC
d_gene: .
v_gene: TRBV19
j_gene: TRBJ2-1
abundance: .

CDR3aa: CASSLTGQVNTEAFF
CDR3nt: TGTGCCAGCAGCTTAACGGGCCAGGTGAACACTGAAGCTTTCTTT
d_gene: .
v_gene: TRBV7-3
j_gene: TRBJ1-1
abundance: .

CDR3aa: CASSLAGPGNTIYF
CDR3nt: TGCGCCAGCAGCTTGGCAGGGCCTGGAAACACCATATATTTT
d_gene: .
v_gene: TRBV5-1
j_gene: TRBJ1-3
abundance: .

CDR3aa: CASEQGFVTEAFF
CDR3nt: TGTGCCAGCGAACAGGGATTTGTCACTGAAGCTTTCTTT
d_gene: .
v_gene: TRBV6-5
j_gene: TRBJ1-1
abundance: .

CDR3aa: CASGLLPASYNEQFF
CDR3nt: TGTGCTAGTGGTTTGTTACCGGCTAGCTACAATGAGCAGTTCTTC
d_gene: .
v_gene: TRBV12-5
j_gene: TRBJ2-1
abundance: .

CDR3aa: CASSNGLAGSGELFF
CDR3nt: TGCGCCAGCAGTAACGGACTAGCGGGAAGCGGGGAGCTGTTTTTT
d_gene: TRBD2
v_gene: TRBV5-1
j_gene: TRBJ2-2
abundance: few

CDR3aa: CASSEGQNSPLHF
CDR3nt: TGTGCCAGCAGTGAGGGCCAAAATTCACCCCTCCACTTT
d_gene: .
v_gene: TRBV6-1
j_gene: TRBJ1-6
abundance: .

CDR3aa: CASSLVGQGTDTQYF
CDR3nt: TGTGCCAGCAGCTTAGTGGGACAGGGCACAGATACGCAGTATTTT
d_gene: TRBD1
v_gene: TRBV7-2
j_gene: TRBJ2-3
abundance: .

CDR3aa: CASSVVGQGTGELFF
CDR3nt: TGTGCCAGCAGCGTAGTGGGACAGGGCACCGGGGAGCTGTTTTTT
d_gene: TRBD1
v_gene: TRBV9
j_gene: TRBJ2-2
abundance: .

CDR3aa: CASSFREGGQPQHF
CDR3nt: TGTGCCAGCAGCTTTAGGGAGGGAGGACAGCCCCAGCATTTT
d_gene: .
v_gene: TRBV11-2
j_gene: TRBJ1-5
abundance: once

CDR3aa: CASSLLGSGTGYEQYF
CDR3nt: TGTGCCAGCAGCTTGTTGGGATCGGGGACAGGGTACGAGCAGTACTTC
d_gene: TRBD1
v_gene: TRBV5-4
j_gene: TRBJ2-7
abundance: .

CDR3aa: CASRPSGVNTGELFF
CDR3nt: TGTGCCAGCAGACCTAGCGGGGTGAACACCGGGGAGCTGTTTTTT
d_gene: TRBD2
v_gene: TRBV7-9
j_gene: TRBJ2-2
abundance: .

CDR3aa: CASRLVPFRDTEMGSYEQYF
CDR3nt: TGTGCAAGTCGCTTAGTACCCTTTAGGGACACCGAAATGGGATCCTACGAGCAGTACTTC
d_gene: .
v_gene: TRBV12-2
j_gene: TRBJ2-7
abundance: .

CDR3aa: CASSQVTSRVEPQYF
CDR3nt: TGTGCCAGCAGCCAAGTAACTTCCCGTGTCGAGCCCCAGTACTTC
d_gene: .
v_gene: TRBV3-1/TRBV3-2
j_gene: TRBJ2-5
abundance: .

CDR3aa: CASSLAGQGNGYTF
CDR3nt: TGTGCCAGCAGCTTAGCAGGACAGGGGAATGGCTACACCTTC
d_gene: TRBD1
v_gene: TRBV7-9
j_gene: TRBJ1-2
abundance: .

CDR3aa: CASSFRDRVYEQYF
CDR3nt: TGTGCCAGCAGTTTCCGGGACAGGGTCTACGAGCAGTACTTC
d_gene: TRBD1
v_gene: TRBV6-5
j_gene: TRBJ2-7
abundance: .

CDR3aa: CASSVTSGGPYEQYF
CDR3nt: TGTGCCAGCAGCGTAACTAGCGGGGGACCCTACGAGCAGTACTTC
d_gene: TRBD2
v_gene: TRBV9
j_gene: TRBJ2-7
abundance: few

CDR3aa: CASSRRQNSYEQYF
CDR3nt: TGTGCCAGCAGCCGACGACAGAACTCCTACGAGCAGTACTTC
d_gene: .
v_gene: TRBV14
j_gene: TRBJ2-7
abundance: .

CDR3aa: CASSLGGATHQPQHF
CDR3nt: TGCGCCAGCAGCTTGGGTGGGGCTACCCATCAGCCCCAGCATTTT
d_gene: .
v_gene: TRBV5-1
j_gene: TRBJ1-5
abundance: .

CDR3aa: CASSQGRDTQYF
CDR3nt: TGTGCCAGCAGCCAAGGGAGGGATACGCAGTATTTT
d_gene: .
v_gene: TRBV4-2
j_gene: TRBJ2-3
abundance: .